This T cell receptor (beta chain) was observed in a study of blood T cell repertoires in COVID-19. As for the study in general: In each case, the material was cDNA or gDNA derived from T cells, B-cell-depleted T cells, or PBMCs.

Germline CDR1 and CDR2: MNHEY and SVGAGI. The CDR3 sequence is 13 residues long. V was trimmed by 2 bases and J by 6 bases, leaving 10 bases between them. Generated by immunoSEQ multiplex PCR, the TCRdb table keeps only in-frame clones and is missing some. The profile shows 500,000 to 600,000 clones, 70% to 90% of them singletons. The chain combines TRBV6-5 with TRBJ1-2, with D perhaps TRBD1 (5 bases). The sample taken for sequencing was peripheral blood. The source is a woman aged 50 to 60 with COVID-19, enrolled during active disease. The chain's CDR3 is CASSYVQGHGYTF. The CDR3, as DNA: TGTGCCAGCAGTTACGTCCAGGGTCATGGCTACACCTTC.